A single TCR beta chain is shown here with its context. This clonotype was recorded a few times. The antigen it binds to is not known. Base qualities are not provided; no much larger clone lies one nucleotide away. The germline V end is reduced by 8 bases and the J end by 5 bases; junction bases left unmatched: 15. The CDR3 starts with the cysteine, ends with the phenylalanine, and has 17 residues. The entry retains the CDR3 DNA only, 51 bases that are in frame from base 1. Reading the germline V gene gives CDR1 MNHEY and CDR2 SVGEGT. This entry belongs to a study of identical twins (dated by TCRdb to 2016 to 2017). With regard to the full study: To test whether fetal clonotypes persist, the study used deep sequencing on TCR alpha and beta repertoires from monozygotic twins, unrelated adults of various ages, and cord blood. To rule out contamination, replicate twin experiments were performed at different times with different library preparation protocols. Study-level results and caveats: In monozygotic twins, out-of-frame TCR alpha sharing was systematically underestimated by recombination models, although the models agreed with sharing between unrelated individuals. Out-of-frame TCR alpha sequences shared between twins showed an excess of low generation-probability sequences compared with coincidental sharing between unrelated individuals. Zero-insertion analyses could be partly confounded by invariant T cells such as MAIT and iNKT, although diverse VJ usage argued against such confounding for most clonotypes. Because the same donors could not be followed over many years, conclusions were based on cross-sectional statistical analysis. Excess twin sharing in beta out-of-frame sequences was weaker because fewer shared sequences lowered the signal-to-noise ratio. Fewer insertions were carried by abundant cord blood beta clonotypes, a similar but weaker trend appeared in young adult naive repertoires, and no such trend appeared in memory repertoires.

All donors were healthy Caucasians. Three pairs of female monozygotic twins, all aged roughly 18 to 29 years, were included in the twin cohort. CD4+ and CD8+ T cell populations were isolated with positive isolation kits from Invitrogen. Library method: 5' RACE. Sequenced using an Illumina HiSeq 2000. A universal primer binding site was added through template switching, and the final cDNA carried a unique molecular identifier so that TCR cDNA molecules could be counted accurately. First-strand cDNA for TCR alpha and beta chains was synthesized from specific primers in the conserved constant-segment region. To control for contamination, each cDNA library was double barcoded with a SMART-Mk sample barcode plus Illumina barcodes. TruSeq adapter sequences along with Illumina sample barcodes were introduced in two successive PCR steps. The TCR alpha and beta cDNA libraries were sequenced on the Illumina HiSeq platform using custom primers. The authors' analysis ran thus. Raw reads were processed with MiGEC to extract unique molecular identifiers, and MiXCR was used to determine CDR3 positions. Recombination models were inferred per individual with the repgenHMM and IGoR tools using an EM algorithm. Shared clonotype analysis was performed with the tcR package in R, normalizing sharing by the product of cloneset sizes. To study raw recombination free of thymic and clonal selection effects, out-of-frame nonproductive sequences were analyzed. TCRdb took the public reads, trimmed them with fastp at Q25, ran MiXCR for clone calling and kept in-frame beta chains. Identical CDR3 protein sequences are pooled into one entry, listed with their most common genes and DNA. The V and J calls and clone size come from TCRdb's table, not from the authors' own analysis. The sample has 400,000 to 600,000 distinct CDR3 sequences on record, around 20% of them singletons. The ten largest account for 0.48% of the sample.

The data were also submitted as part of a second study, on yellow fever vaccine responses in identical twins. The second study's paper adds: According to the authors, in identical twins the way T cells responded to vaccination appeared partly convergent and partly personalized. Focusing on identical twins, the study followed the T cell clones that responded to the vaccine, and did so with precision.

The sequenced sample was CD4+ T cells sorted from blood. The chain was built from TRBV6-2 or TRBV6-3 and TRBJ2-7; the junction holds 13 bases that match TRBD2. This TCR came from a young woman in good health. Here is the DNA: TGTGCCAGCCGCGGACTAGCGGGAGCCGCGGCGTCGAACGAGCAGTACTTC. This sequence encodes CASRGLAGAAASNEQYF.